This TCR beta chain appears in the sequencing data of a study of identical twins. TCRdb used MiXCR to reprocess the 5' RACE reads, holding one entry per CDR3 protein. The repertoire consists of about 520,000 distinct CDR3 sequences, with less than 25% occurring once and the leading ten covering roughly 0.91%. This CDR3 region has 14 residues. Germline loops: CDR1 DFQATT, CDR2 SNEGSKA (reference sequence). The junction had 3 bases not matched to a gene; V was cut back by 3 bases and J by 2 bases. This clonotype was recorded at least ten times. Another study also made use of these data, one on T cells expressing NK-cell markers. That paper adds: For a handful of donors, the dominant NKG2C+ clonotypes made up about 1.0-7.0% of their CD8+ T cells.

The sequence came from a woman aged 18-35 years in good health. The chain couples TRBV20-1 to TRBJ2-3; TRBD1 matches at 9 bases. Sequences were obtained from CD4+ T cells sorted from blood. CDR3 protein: CSASRDRDTDTQYF. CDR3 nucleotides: TGCAGTGCTAGTCGGGACAGGGACACAGATACGCAGTATTTT.